The rows below give T cell receptor beta chains drawn from one sample of a study of T cells after yellow fever vaccination. TCRdb ran MiXCR on the 5' RACE reads and lists one entry per CDR3 protein. The sample lists a few hundred thousand distinct CDR3 sequences, roughly 5.6% occurring once. Sequencing was performed on CD4+ T cells sorted from PBMCs, taken on the day of the yellow fever booster vaccination. The source of these receptors is a man aged 18 to 35 who received the YFV17D yellow fever vaccine. The CDR3 runs from the conserved cysteine through the conserved F or W. A D gene is named only where the DNA matches it firmly. Clone size appears in some rows only: once, few, many, or a class for an expanded clone.

V gene	J gene	clone size	D gene	CDR3 protein	CDR3 DNA
TRBV12-3/TRBV12-4	TRBJ2-7	few	NA	CASSLGGTALLYF	TGTGCCAGCAGTTTAGGGGGGACCGCTCTCCTGTACTTC
TRBV7-3	TRBJ1-5	NA	NA	CASTNPGRVQGNNQPQHF	TGTGCCAGCACCAACCCTGGGAGGGTGCAGGGCAACAATCAGCCCCAGCATTTT
TRBV7-2	TRBJ2-5	few	TRBD2	CASSLGSGGNGETQYF	TGTGCCAGCAGCTTAGGAAGCGGGGGGAATGGAGAGACCCAGTACTTC
TRBV2	TRBJ2-4	NA	TRBD2	CASSRSTSGGTIQYF	TGTGCCAGCAGTCGCTCCACTAGCGGGGGGACCATTCAGTACTTC
TRBV18	TRBJ2-5	NA	TRBD2	CASSLLGLAGGQETQYF	TGTGCCAGCTCACTTCTCGGACTAGCGGGGGGCCAAGAGACCCAGTACTTC
TRBV7-3	TRBJ2-3	NA	NA	CASSLLGMGTDTQYF	TGTGCCAGCAGCTTATTAGGGATGGGAACAGATACGCAGTATTTT
TRBV10-3	TRBJ2-5	many	NA	CAISESNYQETQYF	TGTGCCATCAGTGAGTCGAACTACCAAGAGACCCAGTACTTC
TRBV27	TRBJ2-1	many	TRBD2	CASSSSGGALWNEQFF	TGTGCCAGCAGTTCCTCCGGGGGGGCCTTGTGGAATGAGCAGTTCTTC
TRBV7-2	TRBJ1-2	few	TRBD1	CASSLRDRGRDGYTF	TGTGCCAGCAGCTTAAGGGACAGGGGGCGAGATGGCTACACCTTC
TRBV15	TRBJ1-1	few	TRBD1	CATSDGQGDTEAFF	TGTGCCACCAGCGACGGACAGGGGGACACTGAAGCTTTCTTT
TRBV7-2	TRBJ1-3	many	NA	CASSLESVSGNTIYF	TGTGCCAGCAGCTTAGAGAGCGTCTCTGGAAACACCATATATTTT
TRBV7-2	TRBJ2-3	few	TRBD2	CASSLLPSGSTDTQYF	TGTGCCAGCAGCTTACTCCCTAGCGGGAGCACAGATACGCAGTATTTT
TRBV6-2/TRBV6-3	TRBJ2-5	NA	TRBD2	CASSHRTSGVDTETQYF	TGTGCCAGCAGTCACCGGACTAGCGGGGTGGATACGGAGACCCAGTACTTC
TRBV3-1	TRBJ2-3	many	NA	CASSKGGGTDTQYF	TGTGCCAGCAGCAAGGGGGGGGGCACAGATACGCAGTATTTT
TRBV12-3/TRBV12-4	TRBJ2-3	few	NA	CASTSRPDTQYF	TGTGCCAGCACTTCACGACCAGATACGCAGTATTTT
TRBV6-5	TRBJ1-4	many	NA	CATSPTGAIGKLFF	TGTGCCACATCCCCGACCGGGGCCATAGGAAAACTGTTTTTT
TRBV20-1	TRBJ2-5	many	TRBD1	CSATPGQRGGEQETQYF	TGCAGTGCTACTCCGGGACAGCGAGGAGGAGAGCAAGAGACCCAGTACTTC
TRBV4-1	TRBJ1-5	many	NA	CASSQGVSSITPQHF	TGCGCCAGCAGCCAAGGGGTATCTTCCATCACGCCCCAGCATTTT
TRBV12-3/TRBV12-4	TRBJ1-5	few	NA	CASRSDVGQPQHF	TGTGCCAGCCGCTCTGACGTGGGCCAGCCCCAGCATTTT
TRBV12-3/TRBV12-4	TRBJ2-3	few	NA	CASSLTGMDTQYF	TGTGCCAGCAGTTTGACCGGCATGGATACGCAGTATTTT
TRBV12-3/TRBV12-4	TRBJ2-5	few	NA	CASSLREGGVAQYF	TGTGCCAGCAGTTTACGGGAAGGGGGGGTGGCCCAGTACTTC
TRBV5-1	TRBJ2-2	NA	TRBD1	CASSGTGHSSPGELFF	TGCGCCAGCAGCGGGACAGGGCATTCGTCACCTGGGGAGCTGTTTTTT
TRBV7-2	TRBJ1-6	many	TRBD1	CASSLRQGSSYNSPLHF	TGTGCCAGCAGCCTCAGACAGGGCAGCTCCTATAATTCACCCCTCCACTTT
TRBV27	TRBJ2-3	few	TRBD2	CASSSGGADTDTQYF	TGTGCCAGCAGTTCCGGGGGGGCGGACACAGATACGCAGTATTTT
TRBV6-6	TRBJ1-4	NA	NA	CASSYYSRNEKLFF	TGTGCCAGCAGTTATTACAGCCGAAATGAAAAACTGTTTTTT
TRBV7-3	TRBJ2-3	many	TRBD1	CASSLRGRDDTQYF	TGTGCCAGCAGCCTTAGGGGGCGCGACGATACGCAGTATTTT
TRBV12-3/TRBV12-4	TRBJ1-5	many	NA	CASSLRNQPQHF	TGTGCCAGCAGTCTCAGGAATCAGCCCCAGCATTTT
TRBV3-1	TRBJ1-5	NA	NA	CASSQDPSQPQHF	TGTGCCAGCAGCCAAGATCCTTCTCAGCCCCAGCATTTT
TRBV20-1	TRBJ2-1	many	TRBD1	CSASPGTGGINEQFF	TGCAGTGCTAGTCCCGGGACAGGGGGCATCAATGAGCAGTTCTTC
TRBV6-2/TRBV6-3	TRBJ2-3	few	TRBD2	CASSPIAGDRTDTQYF	TGTGCCAGCAGTCCTATAGCGGGGGATCGCACAGATACGCAGTATTTT
TRBV27	TRBJ2-2	few	NA	CASSREVGELFF	TGTGCCAGCAGCCGGGAAGTCGGGGAGCTGTTTTTT
TRBV11-2	TRBJ2-1	NA	TRBD2	CASSPGVGGTSYNEQFF	TGTGCCAGCAGCCCGGGCGTCGGGGGGACCTCCTACAATGAGCAGTTCTTC
TRBV7-9	TRBJ2-3	NA	NA	CASSLFPSSTDTQYF	TGTGCCAGCAGCTTATTCCCGTCCTCCACAGATACGCAGTATTTT
TRBV7-7	TRBJ2-1	many	TRBD1	CASSPEGALRQFF	TGTGCCAGCAGCCCAGAGGGGGCCCTTCGGCAGTTCTTC
TRBV9	TRBJ1-6	few	TRBD1	CASSEGQGYSPLHF	TGTGCCAGCAGCGAAGGACAGGGGTATTCACCCCTCCACTTT
TRBV7-3	TRBJ2-7	few	NA	CASSFHAAAQYF	TGTGCCAGCAGCTTTCACGCTGCCGCGCAGTACTTC
TRBV12-3/TRBV12-4	TRBJ2-1	NA	NA	CASGDLDSYNEQFF	TGTGCCAGCGGGGACTTAGACTCCTACAATGAGCAGTTCTTC
TRBV6-5	TRBJ2-5	NA	NA	CASSTRTMQETQYF	TGTGCCAGCAGTACCAGGACCATGCAAGAGACCCAGTACTTC
TRBV5-5	TRBJ2-5	few	NA	CASSLGTGTIETQYF	TGTGCCAGCAGCTTGGGAACCGGGACAATAGAGACCCAGTACTTC
TRBV6-5	TRBJ1-4	NA	NA	CASRPELGLREKLFF	TGTGCCAGCAGGCCCGAACTTGGTCTAAGAGAAAAACTGTTTTTT
TRBV3-1	TRBJ2-5	NA	NA	CASSSLGATGKETQYF	TGTGCCAGCAGCTCGCTAGGTGCGACCGGCAAAGAGACCCAGTACTTC
TRBV3-1	TRBJ1-1	many	NA	CASSPPTNTEAFF	TGTGCCAGCAGCCCACCTACGAACACTGAAGCTTTCTTT
TRBV7-9	TRBJ2-5	NA	NA	CASSSGLLQETQYF	TGTGCCAGCAGTAGCGGACTGCTCCAAGAGACCCAGTACTTC
TRBV7-9	TRBJ2-1	few	NA	CASSAAGTSRNEQFF	TGTGCCAGCAGCGCAGCTGGTACTAGTCGTAATGAGCAGTTCTTC
TRBV7-2	TRBJ2-1	few	NA	CASSLRLRGTSVNEQFF	TGTGCCAGCAGCTTAAGGCTCCGGGGGACGTCCGTCAATGAGCAGTTCTTC
TRBV10-3	TRBJ1-5	few	NA	CAISESGANNQPQHF	TGTGCCATCAGTGAGTCTGGGGCCAACAATCAGCCCCAGCATTTT
TRBV5-1	TRBJ2-5	few	TRBD2	CASSISGGAQETQYF	TGCGCCAGCAGCATTAGCGGGGGGGCGCAAGAGACCCAGTACTTC
TRBV5-1	TRBJ2-1	NA	NA	CASSFPGAEQFF	TGCGCCAGCAGCTTCCCCGGGGCCGAGCAGTTCTTC